One sample yielded the 3 T cell receptor beta chains listed below, sequenced in a study of human T cells and chemical hapten exposure (dated by TCRdb to about 2021). Total RNA was extracted from unfractionated whole blood that had been collected in Tempus Blood RNA tubes. During library preparation, unique molecular identifiers were attached to individual cDNA molecules so that TCRs could be counted quantitatively and reproducibly. TCRdb's own reprocessing of the public reads used fastp at Q25 and MiXCR and kept productive beta chains. Each entry merges the rows of one CDR3 protein and shows their most common DNA and genes. The sample contains 120,000 or so distinct CDR3 sequences, 8.5% to 9% of them found a single time. About 1.4% of the sample is held by the ten biggest clonotypes. The sample taken for sequencing was whole blood. The source is a human donor in good health. Some clones in this sample may be carry-over from other donors' samples. Donor details come from another sample of the same person, matched by shared clones.

There are a few counts of this clonotype. The rearrangement joins TRBV6-6 to TRBJ2-1; possible D gene TRBD1, 5 bases. Per the germline V gene, CDR1 is MNHNY and CDR2 is SVGAGI (reference sequence). The ends were cut back, 2 bases at V and 4 bases at J, with 15 bases in the middle. This CDR3 spans 16 amino acids. The chain's CDR3 is CASSYPDRGSYNEQFF. The CDR3 bases are TGTGCCAGCAGTTACCCTGACAGAGGTTCGTACAATGAGCAGTTCTTC.

This clonotype has only a few counts. The chain uses TRBV5-1 and TRBJ1-1; 12 bases fit TRBD1. Per the germline V gene, CDR1 is SGHRS and CDR2 is YFSETQ. CDR3 length: 14 amino acids. V lost 2 bases, J lost 6 bases, and 2 bases stayed unmatched. This CDR3 reads CASSFGTGGSEAFF. The CDR3 DNA reads TGCGCCAGCAGCTTCGGGACAGGGGGCTCTGAAGCTTTCTTT.

This rearrangement joins TRBV7-8 to TRBJ2-3; D not certain. The CDR3 totals 13 residues. Germline-derived CDR1 and CDR2 are SGHVS and FQNEAQ. V was clipped by 5 bases and J by 2 bases, with 8 bases between them. CDR3 loop: CASSAGFTDTQYF. CDR3 nucleotide sequence: TGTGCCAGCAGCGCCGGTTTCACAGATACGCAGTATTTT.